Following are 30 T cell receptor beta chains from one sample sequenced in a study of T cells in tuberculosis. Assay used: immunoSEQ multiplex PCR; TCRdb lists only in-frame clones, some missing. The table includes some 60,000 clones, about 76% detected once. Cells were sorted from thawed PBMC rested overnight and stained with GMM-loaded CD1B tetramer, viability dye and anti-CD3. C32 glucose monomycolate from Rhodococcus equi was loaded onto the CD1B tetramers. Sequencing was done on a sample of CD1b-GMM tetramer-negative cells sorted from PBMCs. These receptors were taken from an adult woman with latent tuberculosis.

The chain is built from TRBV6-5 and TRBJ2-7, with 9 bases matching TRBD2. This CDR3 has 13 residues. From germline, CDR1 is MNHEY and CDR2 SVGAGI. Losses at the gene ends were 6 bases for V and 12 bases for J; bases not matched to a gene: 12. The CDR3, as DNA: TGTGCCAGCAGCGGAAATAGCGGGGGATTTCGGTACTTC. It translates to CASSGNSGGFRYF.

This chain joins TRBV5-4 and TRBJ2-2; D remains ambiguous. Germline CDR1 and CDR2: SGHNT and YYREEE (reference sequence). V was trimmed by 4 bases and J by 0 bases, leaving 10 bases between them. The CDR3 has 15 residues. CDR3 nucleotide sequence: TGTGCCAGCAGCCCCGCGGCGGCGAACACCGGGGAGCTGTTTTTT. Protein product: CASSPAAANTGELFF.

The chain joins TRBV2 to TRBJ1-1; TRBD1 aligns across 8 bases. The length of the CDR3 is 14 residues. Germline CDR1 is SNHLY and CDR2 is FYNNEI. Unmatched junction bases numbered 3, after V lost 2 bases and J lost 4 bases. This chain's CDR3 is CASSEQGAITEAFF. The CDR3 DNA reads as TGTGCCAGCAGTGAACAGGGGGCAATCACTGAAGCTTTCTTT.

V usage is TRBV27 and J usage is TRBJ2-5, with TRBD2 matching 13 bases. The V and J ends lost 5 bases and 5 bases, in that order; junction bases with no gene match: 8. This CDR3 region has 16 residues. Per germline, CDR1 MNHEY and CDR2 SMNVEV (reference sequence). The CDR3 here is CASSPKGLAGWETQYF. For the CDR3, the DNA is TGTGCCAGCAGTCCAAAGGGACTAGCGGGATGGGAGACCCAGTACTTC.

The rearrangement uses TRBV30 and TRBJ1-1; D possibly corresponds to TRBD1 (5 bases). Trimming took 2 bases from V and 1 from J, leaving 11 bases between them. The germline V gene has CDR1 GTSNPN and CDR2 SVGIG (reference sequence). There are 14 residues in the CDR3. The CDR3 sequence is CAWSRGGKNTEAFF. CDR3 nucleotide sequence: TGTGCCTGGAGTAGGGGCGGGAAGAACACTGAAGCTTTCTTT.

The chain links TRBV6-5 to TRBJ2-3, with 8 bases that match TRBD2. The CDR3 loop spans 16 amino acids. Looked up from germline, CDR1 is MNHEY and CDR2 is SVGAGI. Trimming at V came to 0 bases and at J to 4 bases, leaving 6 bases not matched to a gene. CDR3 bases: TGTGCCAGCAGTTACTCGCACGGGGGGGCGCCAGATACGCAGTATTTT. It encodes CASSYSHGGAPDTQYF.

This clone has just a few counts. The gene calls are TRBV10-3 and TRBJ2-1, with TRBD1 matching over 8 bases. Germline values: CDR1 ENHRY, CDR2 SYGVKD. This CDR3 contains 15 residues. Trimming removed 6 bases from V and 5 bases from J; junction bases left unmatched: 9. The CDR3 DNA reads as TGTGCCATCAGCCACGGACAGGGATCGGACAATGAGCAGTTCTTC. Its protein is CAISHGQGSDNEQFF.

The DNA of the CDR3 is TGTGCCAGCAGGATCCAACTAGCGGGACGGAATGAGCAGTTCTTC. The encoded protein is CASRIQLAGRNEQFF. The rearrangement uses TRBV6-6 and TRBJ2-1; 10 nucleotides align to TRBD2. The CDR3 length is 15 residues. V lost 6 bases to trimming and J lost 7 bases; unmatched junction nucleotides: 9. CDR1 and CDR2 from the germline V gene are MNHNY and SVGAGI (reference sequence).

A few counts support this clone. This chain links TRBV21-1 with TRBJ2-7; the table names TRBD1, a call not compared with the DNA. TRBV21-1 is a documented pseudogene. The CDR3 length is 16 residues. DNA of the CDR3: TGTGCCAGCAGCGGAGACTGGACAGGGGCTTTGGAGGAGCAGTACTTC. Its translation is CASSGDWTGALEEQYF.

J is TRBJ2-2 and V is TRBV6-1; 10 nucleotides line up with TRBD1. After removal of 9 bases from V and 4 bases from J, the junction contained 2 bases not matched to a gene. There are 13 residues in the CDR3. Germline V gene lookup returns CDR1 MNHNS and CDR2 SASEGT. CDR3 coding DNA: TGTGCCAGTGGACAGGGGGTCACCGGGGAGCTGTTTTTT. Residues: CASGQGVTGELFF.

This chain links TRBV6-1 with TRBJ1-2; 8 nucleotides align to TRBD1. V lost 1 base to trimming and J lost 2 bases; unmatched junction nucleotides: 3. The CDR3 covers 15 residues. Germline V gene data show CDR1 as MNHNS and CDR2 as SASEGT. The CDR3 region has the DNA TGTGCCAGCAGTGAAGTCAGGGGGCAAAACTATGGCTACACCTTC. Translation gives CASSEVRGQNYGYTF.

This clone was observed a handful of times. The chain has TRBV4-3 and TRBJ2-7; 9 bases fit TRBD2. CDR1 and CDR2 from the germline V gene are LGHNA and YSLEER. CDR3 size: 15 residues. The ends lost 4 bases at V and 3 bases at J; junction bases unmatched: 7. The CDR3 loop reads CASSPSSGAYYEQYF. CDR3 coding DNA: TGCGCCAGCAGCCCCTCTAGCGGGGCATACTACGAGCAGTACTTC.

This clone appeared a single time. The genes are TRBV7-2 and TRBJ2-1; 13 bases are shared with TRBD2. V shed 5 bases and J 8 bases; nucleotides not matched to a gene: 6. The length of the CDR3 is 15 residues. Germline assignment: CDR1 SGHTA and CDR2 FQGNSA. The CDR3 DNA follows: TGTGCCAGCAGCGCTACTAGCGGGAGGGCGGATGAGCAGTTCTTC. This gives the protein CASSATSGRADEQFF.

The rearrangement uses TRBV27 and TRBJ2-5, with 7 bases matching TRBD2. With 5 bases clipped from V and 5 bases from J, the junction kept 5 bases outside the gene matches. CDR3 length: 13 amino acids. The germline gives CDR1 MNHEY, CDR2 SMNVEV (reference sequence). The CDR3 bases are TGTGCCAGCAGTCCCCAGGGAGGGGAGACCCAGTACTTC. Its translation: CASSPQGGETQYF.

The chain couples TRBV28 to TRBJ2-1; TRBD2 is a possible D gene (6 bases). Trimming cost V 8 bases and J 5 bases, with 16 bases left between them. In germline, CDR1 is MDHEN, CDR2 SYDVKM. The CDR3 has 14 amino acids. The CDR3 coding sequence is TGTGCCAGCTCAATGGGCGGGGCCCACAATGAGCAGTTCTTC. It encodes CASSMGGAHNEQFF.

V and J are TRBV19 and TRBJ1-1, with no clear D. This CDR3 has 13 amino acids. Germline loops: CDR1 LNHDA, CDR2 SQIVND (reference sequence). V lost 2 bases and J 6 bases, leaving 10 bases between the germline ends. The CDR3 reads CASSIPPPAEAFF. In DNA form, the CDR3 reads TGTGCCAGTAGTATACCCCCCCCCGCTGAAGCTTTCTTT.

This clone was seen only a few times. The chain joins TRBV10-3 to TRBJ2-5; D perhaps matches TRBD1 (6 bases). The V end was cut by 3 bases, the J end by 2 bases, with 13 bases between. There are 15 residues in the CDR3. CDR1 is ENHRY and CDR2 is SYGVKD in the germline V gene. The CDR3 is CAISEGGTQQETQYF. CDR3 sequence (DNA): TGTGCCATCAGTGAAGGGGGAACTCAACAAGAGACCCAGTACTTC.

The rearrangement links TRBV6-5 to TRBJ2-7, with 7 bases aligning to TRBD2. Germline CDR1 and CDR2: MNHEY and SVGAGI. Losses at the gene ends were 6 bases for V and 1 base for J; bases not matched to a gene: 6. The CDR3 has 14 residues. The CDR3 nucleotides read TGTGCCAGCAGATCGACTAGCTGGTCCTACGAGCAGTACTTC. Protein product: CASRSTSWSYEQYF.

The chain uses TRBV21-1 and TRBJ1-5; the table's D call, TRBD1, was not checked against the DNA. TRBV21-1 is reported as a pseudogene. CDR3 size: 19 residues. Here the CDR3 reads CASSKEGDRESLSNQPQHF. In nucleotides, the CDR3 is TGTGCCAGCAGCAAAGAGGGGGACAGGGAATCCCTTAGCAATCAGCCCCAGCATTTT.

This chain connects TRBV4-2 to TRBJ2-5; D is possibly TRBD2 (5 bases). This CDR3 is built from 12 residues. Per germline, CDR1 LGHNA and CDR2 YNFKEQ. The germline V and J ends were trimmed by 6 bases and 4 bases, with 9 bases remaining between them. CDR3 amino acids: CASSRTGETQYF. As DNA, the CDR3 is TGTGCCAGCAGTCGGACTGGAGAGACCCAGTACTTC.

CDR3 nucleotide sequence: TGTGCCACCAGCTCTCCCGGGAGCCCAGGAAACACAGATACGCAGTATTTT. It is translated as CATSSPGSPGNTDTQYF. This chain links TRBV15 with TRBJ2-3, with D perhaps TRBD2 (6 bases). The CDR3 length is 17 residues. Germline V gene sequence: CDR1 LNHNV, CDR2 YYDKDF (reference sequence). Trimming removed 5 bases from V and 2 bases from J, with 20 bases in between.

The V gene is TRBV2, the J gene TRBJ2-1; 7 nucleotides match TRBD1. J was trimmed by 4 bases and V by 8 bases; bases with no gene match: 2. The CDR3 sequence is 12 residues long. The V gene's germline CDR1 is SNHLY and CDR2 FYNNEI. The CDR3: CASETGYNEQFF. CDR3 sequence (DNA): TGTGCCAGCGAGACAGGGTACAATGAGCAGTTCTTC.

A few counts support this clone. This rearrangement joins TRBV10-3 to TRBJ2-5, with 7 bases matching TRBD2. V dropped 2 bases and J dropped 5; count of bases not matched to a gene: 8. CDR3 size: 15 residues. The germline V gene has CDR1 ENHRY and CDR2 SYGVKD. The CDR3 protein is CAISEQSGASETQYF. The CDR3, as DNA: TGTGCCATCAGTGAGCAAAGCGGGGCCTCCGAGACCCAGTACTTC.

V is TRBV5-1 and J is TRBJ2-7; D perhaps matches TRBD1 (5 bases). The CDR3 consists of 14 residues. CDR1 and CDR2 (germline): SGHRS, YFSETQ. Trimming took off 1 base at V and 5 bases at J, with 13 bases between the two ends. CDR3 residues: CASSLKQGTNEQYF. The DNA for the CDR3 is TGCGCCAGCAGCTTGAAGCAGGGTACCAACGAGCAGTACTTC.

The chain has TRBV5-1 and TRBJ1-2, with TRBD1 matching 7 bases. The V segment lost 1 base and the J segment 4 bases; nucleotides outside the gene matches: 7. Germline CDR1 SGHRS, CDR2 YFSETQ. The CDR3 is 15 residues long. This chain's CDR3 is CASSLTGEVGYGYTF. In DNA form, the CDR3 reads TGCGCCAGCAGCTTGACAGGGGAGGTGGGCTATGGCTACACCTTC.

Only one count was recorded for this clone. V usage is TRBV20-1 and J usage is TRBJ2-7; possibly TRBD1 for D (6 bases). The CDR3 covers 11 residues. Germline CDR1 reads DFQATT; CDR2 reads SNEGSKA (reference sequence). Trimming stripped 4 bases from V and 8 bases from J, with 12 bases between. The CDR3 DNA is TGCAGTGCTAATACAGGGTCGAAGCAGTACTTC. Its protein product is CSANTGSKQYF.

The chain couples TRBV18 to TRBJ2-1; 10 nucleotides agree with TRBD2. The length of the CDR3 is 16 residues. Germline CDR1 reads KGHSH; CDR2 reads LQKENI. Trimming at V came to 1 base and at J to 9 bases, leaving 9 bases not matched to a gene. As DNA, the CDR3 is TGTGCCAGCTCACCACGTAAGAGCGGGGGGGCGGCTGAGCAGTTCTTC. Translated: CASSPRKSGGAAEQFF. The full variable domain, its missing parts supplied by reference TRBV18 and TRBJ2-1, is NAGVMQNPRHLVRRRGQEARLRCSPMKGHSHVYWYRQLPEEGLKFMVYLQKENIIDESGMPKERFSAEFPKEGPSILRIQQVVRGDSAAYFCASSPRKSGGAAEQFFGPGTRLTVL.

The genes are TRBV27 and TRBJ1-5; tentative D call: TRBD1 (6 bases). Germline CDR1 is MNHEY and CDR2 is SMNVEV (reference sequence). V gave up 5 bases and J gave up 6 bases, with 23 bases separating them. This CDR3 region has 17 residues. This chain's CDR3 is CASSPKAGQYDRQPQHF. Written as DNA, the CDR3 is TGTGCCAGCAGTCCCAAGGCCGGACAGTACGATCGTCAGCCCCAGCATTTT.

The chain recombines TRBV28 with TRBJ1-2, with 8 positions matching TRBD1. Germline V gene data show CDR1 as MDHEN and CDR2 as SYDVKM. V trimming: 2 bases; J trimming: 4 bases; junction bases outside the gene matches: 3. This CDR3 has 14 amino acids. The CDR3 DNA follows: TGTGCCAGCAGTTTACAGGGGGCCTCCTATGGCTACACCTTC. Its translation: CASSLQGASYGYTF.

The chain carries TRBV29-1 and TRBJ1-2, with 8 bases aligning to TRBD1. Germline V gives CDR1 SQVTM, CDR2 ANQGSEA. The CDR3 contains 12 residues. V lost 2 bases and J lost 8; bases outside the gene matches: 4. CDR3 in DNA: TGCAGCGTTGAAAACAGGGGGAGCGGCTACACCTTC. Protein product: CSVENRGSGYTF.